The T cell receptor beta chain described here comes from a study of shared clonotypes between healthy human individuals. Sequenced by immunoSEQ multiplex PCR; TCRdb stores in-frame clones only, minus some. Seen here are about 700,000 clones, about 90% observed once, and the top ten hold approximately 24%. About this clone itself: No antigen is known for it.

Germline loops: CDR1 SGHDN, CDR2 FVKESK. Trimming pared 3 bases from V and 3 bases from J, leaving 12 bases between. This CDR3 contains 14 residues. Findings of the study overall: In the sorted subsets, rarefaction showed sequencing was incomplete despite large depth.

Terminally differentiated effector memory CD45RA+ cells were excluded by CCR7 positive selection of CD45RO-negative cells. Sequencing was carried out using naive CD8+ T cells sorted from blood. The receptor comes from a man aged 30-40 years in good health. The chain links TRBV14 to TRBJ2-7; D is undetermined. The CDR3 is CASSHLTENYEQYF. CDR3 DNA: TGTGCCAGCAGCCACTTAACAGAAAACTACGAGCAGTACTTC. The full variable domain, with the rest looked up from reference TRBV14 and TRBJ2-7, is EAGVTQFPSHSVIEKGQTVTLRCDPISGHDNLYWYRRVMGKEIKFLLHFVKESKQDESGMPNNRFLAERTGGTYSTLKVQPAELEDSGVYFCASSHLTENYEQYFGPGTRLTVT.